Below are 6 T cell receptor beta chains sequenced from a single sample in a study of blood T cell repertoires in COVID-19. Generated by immunoSEQ multiplex PCR, the TCRdb table keeps only in-frame clones and is missing some. The top ten hold about 12% of the sample, which has 60,000 to 75,000 clones, approximately 79% seen once. Sequencing was performed on peripheral blood. Every receptor here comes from a human donor in a cohort sampled during active COVID-19.

V is TRBV7-9 and J is TRBJ1-6, with D perhaps matching TRBD1 (6 bases). CDR1 and CDR2 from the germline V gene are SEHNR and FQNEAQ (reference sequence). The ends were cut back, 5 bases at V and 9 bases at J, with 20 bases in the middle. This CDR3 has 16 residues. CDR3 DNA sequence: TGTGCCAGCAGCCCACCCTGGGGGGGGGCGGCTTCACCCCTCCACTTT. It encodes CASSPPWGGAASPLHF. Combining the CDR3 with reference TRBV7-9 and TRBJ1-6 gives the whole variable domain DTGVSQNPRHKITKRGQNVTFRCDPISEHNRLYWYRQTLGQGPEFLTYFQNEAQLEKSRLLSDRFSAERPKGSFSTLEIQRTEQGDSAMYLCASSPPWGGAASPLHFGNGTRLTVT.

This clone was recorded a few times. The chain links TRBV7-2 to TRBJ2-5; 10 bases are a match to TRBD2. Trimming took 4 bases from V and 3 from J; bases not matched to a gene: 8. There are 16 residues in the CDR3. Germline assignment: CDR1 SGHTA and CDR2 FQGNSA. CDR3 region: CASSYQAGGGKETQYF. CDR3 DNA sequence: TGTGCCAGCAGCTACCAAGCGGGGGGGGGAAAAGAGACCCAGTACTTC.

The genes are TRBV11-2 and TRBJ1-6; D may be TRBD1 (5 bases). The germline V and J ends were trimmed by 4 bases and 0 bases, with 13 bases remaining between them. The germline V gene has CDR1 SGHAT and CDR2 FQNNGV. This CDR3 comprises 17 residues. CDR3 region: CASSSRGGSSYNSPLHF. CDR3 sequence (DNA): TGTGCCAGCAGCTCACGGGGGGGAAGCTCCTATAATTCACCCCTCCACTTT.

This clone turned up a few times. V gene TRBV27 combines with J gene TRBJ1-5; 11 nucleotides match TRBD1. Germline-derived CDR1 and CDR2 are MNHEY and SMNVEV (reference sequence). This CDR3 is 15 amino acids long. Losses at the gene ends were 6 bases for V and 10 bases for J; bases not matched to a gene: 11. The CDR3 coding sequence is TGTGCCAGCAGCCCCTGGACAGGGGGCTCTCTCCCCCAGCATTTT. It codes for CASSPWTGGSLPQHF.

This clone has only one observation. In DNA, the CDR3 is TGTGCCAGTAGTGGCACTAGCGTCGGTGAGCAGTTCTTC. This sequence encodes CASSGTSVGEQFF. V and J are TRBV19 and TRBJ2-1, with 7 bases that match TRBD2. This CDR3 region has 13 residues. Germline-derived CDR1 and CDR2 are LNHDA and SQIVND (reference sequence). Trimming at V came to 5 bases and at J to 9 bases, leaving 7 bases not matched to a gene.

The chain has TRBV4-2 and TRBJ1-4; 10 nucleotides agree with TRBD1. The CDR3 covers 18 residues. The V and J ends lost 1 base and 5 bases, in that order; junction bases with no gene match: 10. Germline CDR1 is LGHNA and CDR2 is YNFKEQ. The CDR3 loop reads CASSQGGTGARINEKLFF. In DNA, the CDR3 is TGTGCCAGCAGCCAAGGGGGGACAGGGGCGAGAATAAATGAAAAACTGTTTTTT.